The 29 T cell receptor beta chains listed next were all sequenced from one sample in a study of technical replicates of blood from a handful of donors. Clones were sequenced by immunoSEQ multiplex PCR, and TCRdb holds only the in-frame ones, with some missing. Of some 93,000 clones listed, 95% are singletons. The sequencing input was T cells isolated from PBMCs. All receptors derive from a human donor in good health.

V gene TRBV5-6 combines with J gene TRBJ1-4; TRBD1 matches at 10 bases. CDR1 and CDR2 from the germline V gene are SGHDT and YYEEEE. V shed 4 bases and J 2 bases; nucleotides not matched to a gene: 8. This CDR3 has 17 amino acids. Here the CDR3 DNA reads TGTGCCAGCAGCACCCCGGGACAGGGGATCACTAATGAAAAACTGTTTTTT. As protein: CASSTPGQGITNEKLFF.

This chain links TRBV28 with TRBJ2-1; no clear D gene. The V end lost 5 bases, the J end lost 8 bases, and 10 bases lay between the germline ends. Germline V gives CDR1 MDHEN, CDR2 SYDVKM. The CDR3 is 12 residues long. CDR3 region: CASSIRRDEQFF. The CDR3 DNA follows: TGTGCCAGCAGTATTAGACGGGATGAGCAGTTCTTC.

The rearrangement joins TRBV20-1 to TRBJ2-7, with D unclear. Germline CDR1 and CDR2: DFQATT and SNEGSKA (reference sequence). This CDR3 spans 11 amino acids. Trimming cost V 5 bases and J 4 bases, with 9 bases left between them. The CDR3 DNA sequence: TGCAGTGCTTGGCAGTTTTACGAGCAGTACTTC. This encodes CSAWQFYEQYF.

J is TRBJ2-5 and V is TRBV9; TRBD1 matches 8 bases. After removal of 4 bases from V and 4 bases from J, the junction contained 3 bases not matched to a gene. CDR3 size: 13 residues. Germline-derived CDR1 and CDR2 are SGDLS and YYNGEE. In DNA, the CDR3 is TGTGCCAGCAGCCCCAGGGGGCGAGAGACCCAGTACTTC. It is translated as CASSPRGRETQYF. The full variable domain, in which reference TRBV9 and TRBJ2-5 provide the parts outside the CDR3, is DSGVTQTPKHLITATGQRVTLRCSPRSGDLSVYWYQQSLDQGLQFLIQYYNGEERAKGNILERFSAQQFPDLHSELNLSSLELGDSALYFCASSPRGRETQYFGPGTRLLVL.

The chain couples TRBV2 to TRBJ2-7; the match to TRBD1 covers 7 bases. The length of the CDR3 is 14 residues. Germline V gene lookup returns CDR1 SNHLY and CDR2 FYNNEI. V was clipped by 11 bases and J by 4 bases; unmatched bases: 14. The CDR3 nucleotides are TGTGCCGTCAAAGGCACAGGGGTTCCATACGAGCAGTACTTC. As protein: CAVKGTGVPYEQYF.

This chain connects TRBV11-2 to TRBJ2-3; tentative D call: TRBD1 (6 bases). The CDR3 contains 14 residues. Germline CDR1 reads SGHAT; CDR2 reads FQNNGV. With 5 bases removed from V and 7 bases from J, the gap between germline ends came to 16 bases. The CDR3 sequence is CASSPAQGFNTQYF. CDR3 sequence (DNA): TGTGCCAGCAGCCCCGCCCAGGGGTTCAATACGCAGTATTTT. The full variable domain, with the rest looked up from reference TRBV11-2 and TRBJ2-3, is EAGVAQSPRYKIIEKRQSVAFWCNPISGHATLYWYQQILGQGPKLLIQFQNNGVVDDSQLPKDRFSAERLKGVDSTLKIQPAKLEDSAVYLCASSPAQGFNTQYFGPGTRLTVL.

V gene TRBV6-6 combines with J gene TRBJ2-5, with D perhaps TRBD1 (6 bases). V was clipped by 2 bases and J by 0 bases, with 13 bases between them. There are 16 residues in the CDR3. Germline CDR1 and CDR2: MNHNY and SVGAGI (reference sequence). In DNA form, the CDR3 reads TGTGCCAGCAGTTACCCCACACAGGGCAACCAAGAGACCCAGTACTTC. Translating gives CASSYPTQGNQETQYF.

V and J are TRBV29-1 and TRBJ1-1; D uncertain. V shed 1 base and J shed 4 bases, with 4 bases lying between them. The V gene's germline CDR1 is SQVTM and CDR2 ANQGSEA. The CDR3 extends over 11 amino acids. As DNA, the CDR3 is TGCAGCGTTGAAGGAGGCACTGAAGCTTTCTTT. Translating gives CSVEGGTEAFF.

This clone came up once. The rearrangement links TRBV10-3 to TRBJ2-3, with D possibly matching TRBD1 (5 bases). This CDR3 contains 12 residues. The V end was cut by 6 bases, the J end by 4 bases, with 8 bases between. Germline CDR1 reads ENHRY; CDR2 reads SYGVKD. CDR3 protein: CAIRGLADTQYF. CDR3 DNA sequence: TGTGCCATCAGGGGGCTGGCAGATACGCAGTATTTT.

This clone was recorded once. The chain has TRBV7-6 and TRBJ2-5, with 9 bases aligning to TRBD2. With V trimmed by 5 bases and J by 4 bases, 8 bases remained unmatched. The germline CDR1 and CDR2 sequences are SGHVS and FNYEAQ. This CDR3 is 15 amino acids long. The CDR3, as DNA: TGTGCCAGCAGCCGTAGGGGAGCGGGGGGAGAGACCCAGTACTTC. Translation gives CASSRRGAGGETQYF.

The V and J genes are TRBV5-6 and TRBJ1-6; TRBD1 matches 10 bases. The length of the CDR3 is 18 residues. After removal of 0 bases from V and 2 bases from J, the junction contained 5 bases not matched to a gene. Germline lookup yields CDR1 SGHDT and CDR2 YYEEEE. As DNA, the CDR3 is TGTGCCAGCAGCTTGGTCGCGACAGGGGGCCCCTATAATTCACCCCTCCACTTT. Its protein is CASSLVATGGPYNSPLHF.

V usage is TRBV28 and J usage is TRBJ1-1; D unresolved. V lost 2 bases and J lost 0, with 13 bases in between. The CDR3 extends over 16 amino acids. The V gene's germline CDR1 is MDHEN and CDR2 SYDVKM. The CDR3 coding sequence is TGTGCCAGCAGTTTACCCGAGGCGCGTATGAACACTGAAGCTTTCTTT. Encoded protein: CASSLPEARMNTEAFF.

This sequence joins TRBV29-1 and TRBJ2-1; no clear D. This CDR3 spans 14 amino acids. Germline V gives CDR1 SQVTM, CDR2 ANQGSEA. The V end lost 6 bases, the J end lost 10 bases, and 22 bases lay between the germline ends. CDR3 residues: CSVVSRPPLPEQFF. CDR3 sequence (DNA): TGCAGCGTCGTTTCTAGACCCCCTCTTCCCGAGCAGTTCTTC.

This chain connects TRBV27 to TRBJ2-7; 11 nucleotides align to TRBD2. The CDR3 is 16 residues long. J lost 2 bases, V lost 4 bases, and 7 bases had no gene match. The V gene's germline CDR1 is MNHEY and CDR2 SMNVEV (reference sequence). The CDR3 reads CASSSISGRAPYEQYF. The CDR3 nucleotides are TGTGCCAGCAGTTCGATTAGCGGGAGGGCCCCCTACGAGCAGTACTTC.

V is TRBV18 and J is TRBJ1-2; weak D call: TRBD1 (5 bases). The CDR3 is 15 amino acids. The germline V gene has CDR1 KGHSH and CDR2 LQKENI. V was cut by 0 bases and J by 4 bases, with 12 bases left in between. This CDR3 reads CASSPPLAGIYGYTF. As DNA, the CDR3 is TGTGCCAGCTCACCACCTCTCGCAGGGATCTATGGCTACACCTTC.

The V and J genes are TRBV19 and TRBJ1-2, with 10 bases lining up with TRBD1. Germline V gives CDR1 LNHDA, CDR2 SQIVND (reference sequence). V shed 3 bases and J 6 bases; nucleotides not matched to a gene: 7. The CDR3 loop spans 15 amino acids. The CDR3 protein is CASSIRRDRGHGYTF. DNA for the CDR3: TGTGCCAGTAGTATCCGGAGGGACAGGGGCCATGGCTACACCTTC. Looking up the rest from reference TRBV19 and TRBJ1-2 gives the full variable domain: DGGITQSPKYLFRKEGQNVTLSCEQNLNHDAMYWYRQDPGQGLRLIYYSQIVNDFQKGDIAEGYSVSREKKESFPLTVTSAQKNPTAFYLCASSIRRDRGHGYTFGSGTRLTVV.

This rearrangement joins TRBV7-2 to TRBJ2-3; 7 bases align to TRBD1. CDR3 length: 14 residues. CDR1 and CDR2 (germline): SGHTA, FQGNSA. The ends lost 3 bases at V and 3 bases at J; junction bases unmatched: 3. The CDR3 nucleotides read TGTGCCAGCAGCTTCGACAGGGCAACAGATACGCAGTATTTT. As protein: CASSFDRATDTQYF.

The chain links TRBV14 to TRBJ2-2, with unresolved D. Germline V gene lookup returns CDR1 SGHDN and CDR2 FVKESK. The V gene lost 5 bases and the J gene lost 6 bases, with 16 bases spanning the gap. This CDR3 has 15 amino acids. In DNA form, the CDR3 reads TGTGCCAGCAGCTTATTCAGAAACCTAGCCGGGGAGCTGTTTTTT. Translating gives CASSLFRNLAGELFF.

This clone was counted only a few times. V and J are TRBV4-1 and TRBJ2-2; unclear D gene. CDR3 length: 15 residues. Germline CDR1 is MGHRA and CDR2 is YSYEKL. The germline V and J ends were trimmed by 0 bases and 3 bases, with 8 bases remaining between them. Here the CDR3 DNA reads TGCGCCAGCAGCCAAGATGGGCAGGACACCGGGGAGCTGTTTTTT. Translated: CASSQDGQDTGELFF.

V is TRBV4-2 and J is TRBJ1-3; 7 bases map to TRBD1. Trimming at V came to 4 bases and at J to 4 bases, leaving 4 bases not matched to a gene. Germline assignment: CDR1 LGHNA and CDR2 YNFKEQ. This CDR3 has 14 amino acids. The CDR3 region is CASSPRGKGNTIYF. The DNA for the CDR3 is TGTGCCAGCAGCCCCAGGGGGAAAGGAAACACCATATATTTT.

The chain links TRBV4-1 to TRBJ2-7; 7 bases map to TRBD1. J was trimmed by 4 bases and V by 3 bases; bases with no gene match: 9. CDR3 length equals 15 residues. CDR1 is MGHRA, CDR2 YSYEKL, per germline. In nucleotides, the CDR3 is TGCGCCAGCAGCCAGGCCCCCGGGACAGTATACGAGCAGTACTTC. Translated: CASSQAPGTVYEQYF.

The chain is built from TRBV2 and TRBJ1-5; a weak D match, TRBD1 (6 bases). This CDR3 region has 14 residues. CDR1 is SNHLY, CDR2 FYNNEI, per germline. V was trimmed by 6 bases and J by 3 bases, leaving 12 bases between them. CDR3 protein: CASSLTGSNQPQHF. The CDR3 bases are TGTGCCAGCAGCCTCACAGGGTCCAATCAGCCCCAGCATTTT.

The CDR3 DNA reads as TGTGCCAGCAAAGTTTGGTCAGGGGTCAGGGAGCCCCAGCATTTT. It specifies CASKVWSGVREPQHF. The rearrangement joins TRBV2 to TRBJ1-5, with a tentative D call TRBD1 (6 bases). The CDR3 consists of 15 residues. Trimming pared 7 bases from V and 8 bases from J, leaving 21 bases between. Looked up from germline, CDR1 is SNHLY and CDR2 is FYNNEI.

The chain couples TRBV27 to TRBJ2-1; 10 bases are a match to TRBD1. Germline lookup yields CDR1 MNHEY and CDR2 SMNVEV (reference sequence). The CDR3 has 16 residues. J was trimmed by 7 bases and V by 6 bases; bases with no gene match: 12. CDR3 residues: CASSQEGTGAFNEQFF. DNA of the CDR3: TGTGCCAGCAGCCAGGAGGGGACAGGGGCCTTTAATGAGCAGTTCTTC.

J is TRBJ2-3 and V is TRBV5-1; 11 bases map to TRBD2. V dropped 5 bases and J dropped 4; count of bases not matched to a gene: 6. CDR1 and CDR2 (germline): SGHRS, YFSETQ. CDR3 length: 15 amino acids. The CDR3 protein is CASRDLAGGADTQYF. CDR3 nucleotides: TGCGCCAGCAGGGACCTAGCGGGAGGAGCAGATACGCAGTATTTT. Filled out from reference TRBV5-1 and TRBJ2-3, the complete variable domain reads KAGVTQTPRYLIKTRGQQVTLSCSPISGHRSVSWYQQTPGQGLQFLFEYFSETQRNKGNFPGRFSGRQFSNSRSEMNVSTLELGDSALYLCASRDLAGGADTQYFGPGTRLTVL.

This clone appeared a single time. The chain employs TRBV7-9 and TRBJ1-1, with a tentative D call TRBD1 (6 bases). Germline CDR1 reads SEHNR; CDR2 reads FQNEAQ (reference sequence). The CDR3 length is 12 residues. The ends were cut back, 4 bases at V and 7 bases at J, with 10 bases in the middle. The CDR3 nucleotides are TGTGCCAGCAGCTCCTCACAGGGTGAAGCTTTCTTT. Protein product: CASSSSQGEAFF.

Here the CDR3 reads CASSDPGTEGYGYTF. The CDR3 DNA sequence: TGCGCCAGCAGTGATCCCGGGACAGAGGGCTATGGCTACACCTTC. The chain couples TRBV10-2 to TRBJ1-2; 7 bases are shared with TRBD1. CDR1 and CDR2 (germline): WSHSY, SAAADI. The V segment lost 3 bases and the J segment 4 bases; nucleotides outside the gene matches: 8. The CDR3 spans 15 residues.

This chain's CDR3 is CASSESSGGRNEQFF. The CDR3 DNA follows: TGTGCCAGCAGTGAAAGTTCGGGAGGGCGCAATGAGCAGTTCTTC. This chain joins TRBV2 and TRBJ2-1; 8 bases align to TRBD2. The CDR3 has 15 amino acids. With V trimmed by 2 bases and J by 6 bases, 6 bases remained unmatched. Germline-derived CDR1 and CDR2 are SNHLY and FYNNEI.

CDR3 sequence reads: CASSFGTGNVLTF. The CDR3 DNA sequence: TGCGCCAGCAGCTTTGGGACAGGGAACGTCCTGACTTTC. The chain has TRBV5-1 and TRBJ2-6; 9 bases are shared with TRBD1. This CDR3 region has 13 residues. Losses at the gene ends were 2 bases for V and 10 bases for J; bases not matched to a gene: 1. Germline CDR1 and CDR2: SGHRS and YFSETQ.